These 32 T cell receptor beta chains were sequenced from one sample in a study of T cell responses to AZD1222 COVID-19 vaccine. The assay was immunoSEQ multiplex PCR, and TCRdb's table has in-frame clones only and misses some. The sample holds more than 100,000 clones, approximately 86% seen once. Here the sequenced sample was peripheral blood, taken 28 days after the second AZD1222 dose. These receptors were taken from an adult who received the AZD1222 COVID-19 vaccine.

The chain uses TRBV9 and TRBJ1-2; TRBD1 might be the D (5 bases). Germline V gene sequence: CDR1 SGDLS, CDR2 YYNGEE. V lost 0 bases and J 6 bases, leaving 15 bases between the germline ends. The length of the CDR3 is 15 residues. DNA of the CDR3: TGTGCCAGCAGCGTAGGGGGCGGGCAGAGGAATGGCTACACCTTC. Translating gives CASSVGGGQRNGYTF. Full variable domain (remainder filled in from reference TRBV9 and TRBJ1-2): DSGVTQTPKHLITATGQRVTLRCSPRSGDLSVYWYQQSLDQGLQFLIQYYNGEERAKGNILERFSAQQFPDLHSELNLSSLELGDSALYFCASSVGGGQRNGYTFGSGTRLTVV.

This clone was seen only once. The chain has TRBV11-3 and TRBJ2-1, with D possibly called TRBD1 or TRBD2 (6 bases each). The CDR3 runs 16 residues. Germline CDR1 SGHNT, CDR2 YENEEA. V was pared by 3 bases and J by 4 bases, with 16 bases between. CDR3 sequence: CASSFEGEAPYNEQFF. The CDR3 DNA reads TGTGCCAGCAGCTTCGAGGGGGAGGCCCCGTACAATGAGCAGTTCTTC.

V gene TRBV24-1 combines with J gene TRBJ1-5, with unresolved D. The CDR3 is 13 amino acids. Germline V gene sequence: CDR1 KGHDR, CDR2 SFDVKD. Trimming pared 5 bases from V and 4 bases from J, leaving 8 bases between. As DNA, the CDR3 is TGTGCCACCAGTGGTGGGAGGAATCAGCCCCAGCATTTT. It encodes CATSGGRNQPQHF.

The chain links TRBV6-5 to TRBJ2-2, with 7 bases lining up with TRBD1. Germline V gives CDR1 MNHEY, CDR2 SVGAGI. Trimming took 6 bases from V and 2 from J; bases not matched to a gene: 6. CDR3 length equals 15 residues. This CDR3 reads CASRSGTVNTGELFF. The CDR3 nucleotides are TGTGCCAGCAGATCCGGGACAGTAAACACCGGGGAGCTGTTTTTT.

The rearrangement links TRBV7-3 to TRBJ2-2; D perhaps matches TRBD2 (6 bases). Trimming took 3 bases from V and 4 from J, leaving 9 bases between them. CDR1 is SGHTA and CDR2 is FQGTGA in the germline V gene. CDR3 length: 14 amino acids. The CDR3 spells CASSFGGFTGELFF. CDR3 coding DNA: TGTGCCAGCAGCTTCGGGGGTTTCACCGGGGAGCTGTTTTTT.

This chain links TRBV6-5 with TRBJ2-7; TRBD1 agrees at 8 bases. After removal of 6 bases from V and 2 bases from J, the junction contained 6 bases not matched to a gene. The CDR3 has 14 amino acids. CDR1 and CDR2 from the germline V gene are MNHEY and SVGAGI. The CDR3 region is CASRTPGQAYEQYF. CDR3 DNA sequence: TGTGCCAGCAGAACTCCGGGACAGGCCTACGAGCAGTACTTC.

This clone was detected only a few times. This sample includes further DNA sequences coding for the same CDR3. This sequence joins TRBV10-3 and TRBJ1-2; TRBD1 matches 9 bases. CDR3 length: 13 residues. Germline loops: CDR1 ENHRY, CDR2 SYGVKD. The V gene end was trimmed by 3 bases and the J gene end by 8 bases; junction bases not matched to a gene: 4. DNA for the CDR3: TGTGCCATCAGTGAAGGACAGGGGAGCGGCTACACCTTC. Protein: CAISEGQGSGYTF.

The chain employs TRBV9 and TRBJ2-4; D gene ambiguous. The V gene's germline CDR1 is SGDLS and CDR2 YYNGEE. V gave up 0 bases and J gave up 0 bases, with 4 bases separating them. This CDR3 region has 14 residues. DNA of the CDR3: TGTGCCAGCAGCGTAGGAGGAGCCAAAAACATTCAGTACTTC. Its protein product is CASSVGGAKNIQYF. Supplemented by reference TRBV9 and TRBJ2-4, the full variable domain reads DSGVTQTPKHLITATGQRVTLRCSPRSGDLSVYWYQQSLDQGLQFLIQYYNGEERAKGNILERFSAQQFPDLHSELNLSSLELGDSALYFCASSVGGAKNIQYFGAGTRLSVL.

V and J are TRBV4-3 and TRBJ1-2; D is perhaps TRBD1 (6 bases). Germline V gene sequence: CDR1 LGHNA, CDR2 YSLEER. V was clipped by 1 base and J by 4 bases, with 7 bases between them. The CDR3 totals 13 residues. The CDR3 region has the DNA TGCGCCAGCAGCCAAGGGGACACCTATGGCTACACCTTC. The encoded protein is CASSQGDTYGYTF.

The V call is TRBV7-3, the J call TRBJ2-1, with 8 bases that match TRBD1. The germline CDR1 and CDR2 sequences are SGHTA and FQGTGA. The CDR3 is made up of 18 amino acids. V shed 0 bases and J 6 bases; nucleotides not matched to a gene: 13. CDR3 sequence reads: CASSLTGVGTGEVNEQFF. CDR3 DNA: TGTGCCAGCAGCTTAACGGGGGTAGGGACAGGAGAGGTCAATGAGCAGTTCTTC.

This sequence joins TRBV6-5 and TRBJ1-2; D not certain. Germline CDR1 is MNHEY and CDR2 is SVGAGI. V lost 10 bases, J lost 8 bases, and 14 bases lay in between. The CDR3 extends over 11 amino acids. CDR3: CAITDPGGYTF. Written as DNA, the CDR3 is TGTGCCATTACGGACCCTGGGGGCTACACCTTC.

This clone was observed a handful of times. The V call is TRBV6-2 or TRBV6-3, the J call TRBJ1-5; weak D call: TRBD1 (5 bases). The V gene's germline CDR1 is MNHEY and CDR2 SVGEGT. V gave up 4 bases and J gave up 3 bases, with 10 bases separating them. CDR3 length: 14 residues. The CDR3 DNA reads TGTGCCAGCAGTTGGGGGGTGCCCAATCAGCCCCAGCATTTT. Residues: CASSWGVPNQPQHF.

This rearrangement joins TRBV11-2 to TRBJ2-7, with D perhaps TRBD1 or TRBD2 (5 bases each). Germline CDR1 and CDR2: SGHAT and FQNNGV. The CDR3 sequence is 14 residues long. Trimming removed 3 bases from V and 0 bases from J, with 9 bases in between. The CDR3 sequence: CASSFMGTSYEQYF. The CDR3 nucleotides are TGTGCCAGCAGCTTTATGGGGACCTCCTACGAGCAGTACTTC.

The chain joins TRBV28 to TRBJ1-2; no definite D call. The CDR3 runs 12 residues. V shed 6 bases and J shed 4 bases, with 9 bases lying between them. Germline assignment: CDR1 MDHEN and CDR2 SYDVKM. CDR3 DNA sequence: TGTGCCAGCAGCGGCGTCGGCTATGGCTACACCTTC. Amino acid sequence: CASSGVGYGYTF.

The chain employs TRBV19 and TRBJ1-6, with TRBD1 identical over 9 bases. The germline CDR1 and CDR2 sequences are LNHDA and SQIVND (reference sequence). The CDR3 consists of 16 residues. The J segment lost 6 bases and the V segment lost 6 bases, leaving 9 bases of the junction unmatched. CDR3 sequence (DNA): TGTGCCAGTAGCCAACTACCGGGACAGGGTAATTCACCCCTCCACTTT. Amino acid sequence: CASSQLPGQGNSPLHF.

This clone has just a few counts. This chain connects TRBV21-1 to TRBJ1-5; the D call in the table, TRBD1, was not verified against the DNA. TRBV21-1 is a recognized pseudogene. The CDR3 totals 18 residues. The CDR3 here is CASTEQRGRQGEGQPQHF. The CDR3 bases are TGTGCCAGCACCGAGCAAAGGGGTAGGCAGGGGGAAGGACAGCCCCAGCATTTT.

The rearrangement links TRBV19 to TRBJ1-3, with D hard to call. There are 15 residues in the CDR3. V was pared by 7 bases and J by 0 bases, with 13 bases between. Looked up from germline, CDR1 is LNHDA and CDR2 is SQIVND (reference sequence). The CDR3 loop reads CASNSPGISGNTIYF. Here the CDR3 DNA reads TGTGCCAGTAACTCCCCGGGTATCTCTGGAAACACCATATATTTT.

As DNA, the CDR3 is TGTGCCAGCTCACCATTAAGGGGGGTCGACGCTGGGGCCAACGTCCTGACTTTC. Residues: CASSPLRGVDAGANVLTF. This chain joins TRBV18 and TRBJ2-6, with D perhaps given as TRBD1 or TRBD2 (6 bases each). Per the germline V gene, CDR1 is KGHSH and CDR2 is LQKENI. The ends were cut back, 2 bases at V and 2 bases at J, with 16 bases in the middle. CDR3 length: 18 residues.

This clone was counted at least ten times. The genes are TRBV19 and TRBJ1-2; TRBD1 matches 7 bases. Trimming removed 8 bases from V and 2 bases from J; junction bases left unmatched: 8. This CDR3 is built from 14 residues. From germline, CDR1 is LNHDA and CDR2 SQIVND (reference sequence). The CDR3 reads CASETGTENYGYTF. CDR3 DNA: TGTGCCAGTGAGACCGGGACAGAGAACTATGGCTACACCTTC.

The J gene is TRBJ1-1, the V gene TRBV7-3; no definite D call. The ends were cut back, 2 bases at V and 0 bases at J, with 16 bases in the middle. Germline V gene data show CDR1 as SGHTA and CDR2 as FQGTGA. The CDR3 covers 17 residues. This CDR3 is CASSLVGSSTMNTEAFF. The CDR3 bases are TGTGCCAGCAGCTTAGTAGGGTCTTCAACGATGAACACTGAAGCTTTCTTT.

The table lists this clone with a count of one. For the CDR3, the DNA is TGTGCCAGCAGTGGGACAGCTCGGGAAGCTTTCTTT. Amino acid sequence: CASSGTAREAFF. The V and J genes are TRBV28 and TRBJ1-1; 7 nucleotides align to TRBD1. The CDR3 runs to 12 residues. V was clipped by 5 bases and J by 8 bases; unmatched bases: 5. Germline loops: CDR1 MDHEN, CDR2 SYDVKM.

The chain uses TRBV3-1 (or the pseudogene TRBV3-2) and TRBJ1-6; D possibly corresponds to TRBD1 (5 bases). This CDR3 has 14 residues. Germline V lookup: CDR1 LGHDT, CDR2 YNNKEL (reference sequence). Trimming removed 4 bases from V and 7 bases from J, with 11 bases in between. The CDR3 nucleotides are TGTGCCAGCAGCCGGGTGGGGGGAAATTCACCCCTCCACTTT. Amino acid sequence: CASSRVGGNSPLHF.

V gene TRBV7-6 combines with J gene TRBJ2-2, with D possibly TRBD2 on 6 matching bases. The germline gives CDR1 SGHVS, CDR2 FNYEAQ. V lost 3 bases and J 2 bases, leaving 13 bases between the germline ends. This CDR3 has 16 residues. The CDR3 DNA reads as TGTGCCAGCAGCTTCGCAGGAGGGTCCAACACCGGGGAGCTGTTTTTT. It codes for CASSFAGGSNTGELFF.

The rearrangement links TRBV30 to TRBJ2-7; D is undetermined. CDR1 and CDR2 (germline): GTSNPN, SVGIG (reference sequence). The V end lost 2 bases, the J end lost 3 bases, and 11 bases lay between the germline ends. This CDR3 is 13 amino acids long. CDR3 amino acids: CAWSSGRSYEQYF. For the CDR3, the DNA is TGTGCCTGGAGTTCCGGACGGAGCTACGAGCAGTACTTC.

This chain connects TRBV5-6 to TRBJ2-2, with no clear D. Germline V CDR1 and CDR2: SGHDT, YYEEEE. V dropped 2 bases and J dropped 4 bases, with 6 bases sitting between them. The CDR3 spans 13 residues. CDR3 DNA sequence: TGTGCCAGCAGCTTCATCTCCACCGGGGAGCTGTTTTTT. This gives the protein CASSFISTGELFF.

The V and J genes are TRBV5-1 and TRBJ1-2, with 7 bases fitting TRBD1. Germline V gene lookup returns CDR1 SGHRS and CDR2 YFSETQ. The CDR3 spans 15 residues. With V trimmed by 0 bases and J by 6 bases, 8 bases remained unmatched. The CDR3 region has the DNA TGCGCCAGCAGCTTGGCACCGGACAGGAAGGATGGCTACACCTTC. It translates to CASSLAPDRKDGYTF.

The chain joins TRBV11-1 to TRBJ2-7; D not certain. Germline V gene lookup returns CDR1 SGHAT and CDR2 FQDESV (reference sequence). This CDR3 comprises 15 residues. The V gene lost 4 bases and the J gene lost 0 bases, with 13 bases spanning the gap. For the CDR3, the DNA is TGTGCCAGCAGCTCAACCCGGGCCCCCTCCTACGAGCAGTACTTC. Its translation: CASSSTRAPSYEQYF.

The chain couples TRBV7-2 to TRBJ1-1, with a tentative D call TRBD1 (5 bases). Germline V CDR1 and CDR2: SGHTA, FQGNSA. Deletions cut 4 bases from V and 0 bases from J, with 9 bases between. CDR3 length equals 14 residues. Here the CDR3 reads CASSWGTLNTEAFF. CDR3 DNA: TGTGCCAGCAGCTGGGGGACGCTGAACACTGAAGCTTTCTTT.

The chain joins TRBV9 to TRBJ1-3; D remains ambiguous. With 4 bases removed from V and 0 bases from J, the gap between germline ends came to 11 bases. Germline V gene data show CDR1 as SGDLS and CDR2 as YYNGEE. The CDR3 totals 15 residues. The CDR3 loop is CASSPHTYSGNTIYF. The CDR3 DNA follows: TGTGCCAGCAGCCCGCACACCTACTCTGGAAACACCATATATTTT. The complete variable domain, with remaining parts taken from reference TRBV9 and TRBJ1-3, reads DSGVTQTPKHLITATGQRVTLRCSPRSGDLSVYWYQQSLDQGLQFLIQYYNGEERAKGNILERFSAQQFPDLHSELNLSSLELGDSALYFCASSPHTYSGNTIYFGEGSWLTVV.

The chain combines TRBV4-3 with TRBJ1-4, with D maybe TRBD1 (5 bases). CDR1 and CDR2 (germline): LGHNA, YSLEER. The CDR3 spans 15 residues. Deletions cut 0 bases from V and 6 bases from J, with 11 bases between. The CDR3 sequence: CASSQEHRSYEKLFF. The CDR3 DNA is TGCGCCAGCAGCCAAGAACACAGGAGTTATGAAAAACTGTTTTTT.

This clone was picked up a small number of times. The chain links TRBV4-3 to TRBJ1-6, with 12 bases aligning to TRBD1. The CDR3 loop spans 16 amino acids. The V segment lost 0 bases and the J segment 10 bases; nucleotides outside the gene matches: 4. The germline CDR1 and CDR2 sequences are LGHNA and YSLEER. Written as DNA, the CDR3 is TGCGCCAGCAGCCAAGATCTAGGGACAGGGGGCTCACCCCTCCACTTT. It encodes CASSQDLGTGGSPLHF.

This clone was detected only a few times. The chain employs TRBV7-3 and TRBJ2-5; TRBD2 aligns across 8 bases. The ends lost 1 base at V and 4 bases at J; junction bases unmatched: 8. There are 16 residues in the CDR3. Germline V gives CDR1 SGHTA, CDR2 FQGTGA. CDR3: CASSLMPRGGIETQYF. DNA of the CDR3: TGTGCCAGCAGCTTAATGCCCCGGGGGGGAATAGAGACCCAGTACTTC. Full variable domain (rest looked up from reference TRBV7-3 and TRBJ2-5): GAGVSQTPSNKVTEKGKYVELRCDPISGHTALYWYRQSLGQGPEFLIYFQGTGAADDSGLPNDRFFAVRPEGSVSTLKIQRTERGDSAVYLCASSLMPRGGIETQYFGPGTRLLVL.